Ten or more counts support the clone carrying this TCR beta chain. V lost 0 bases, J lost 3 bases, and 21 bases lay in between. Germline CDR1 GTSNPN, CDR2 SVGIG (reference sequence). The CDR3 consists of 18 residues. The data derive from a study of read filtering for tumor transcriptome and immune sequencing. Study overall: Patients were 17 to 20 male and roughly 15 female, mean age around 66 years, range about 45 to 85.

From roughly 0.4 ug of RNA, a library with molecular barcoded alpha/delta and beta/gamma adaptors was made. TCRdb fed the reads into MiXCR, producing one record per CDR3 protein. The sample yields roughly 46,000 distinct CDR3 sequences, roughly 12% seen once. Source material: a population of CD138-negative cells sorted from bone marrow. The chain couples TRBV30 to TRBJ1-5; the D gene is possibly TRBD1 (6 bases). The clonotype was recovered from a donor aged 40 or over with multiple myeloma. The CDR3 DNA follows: TGTGCCTGGAGTGTACGTGAGACAGGCCAGTACCCCAATCAGCCCCAGCATTTT. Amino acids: CAWSVRETGQYPNQPQHF.